This is a list of T cell receptor beta chains from one sample in a study of CD8 T cells in Susac syndrome. In TCRdb, the immunoSEQ multiplex PCR reads were re-called with MiXCR into one record per CDR3 protein. This table has some 120,000 distinct CDR3 sequences, more than 90% appearing once. Sequencing was performed on CD8+ T cells from PBMCs. These receptors originate from a human donor with Susac syndrome. CDR3s include the opening cysteine and the closing phenylalanine or tryptophan. Fields, in order: V gene, D gene, J gene, clone size, CDR3 protein, CDR3 DNA. D genes are given only for firm matches. Clone size is stated in some rows and not others, as once, few, many or a class when expanded.

>TRBV30|NA|TRBJ1-2|once
CALSQGGWWGYTF
TGTGCCCTGTCACAGGGTGGTTGGTGGGGCTACACCTTC
>TRBV18|NA|TRBJ2-1|NA
CASSPPAENYNEQFF
TGTGCCAGCTCACCACCGGCGGAGAACTACAATGAGCAGTTCTTC
>TRBV2|NA|TRBJ2-1|NA
CASSPGVNEQFF
TGTGCCAGCAGCCCCGGGGTCAATGAGCAGTTCTTC
>TRBV27|NA|TRBJ1-2|NA
CASSANRGAPNYGYTF
TGTGCCAGCAGCGCTAACCGGGGCGCCCCTAACTATGGCTACACCTTC
>TRBV30|NA|TRBJ1-4|NA
CAWSSTGATNEKLFF
TGTGCCTGGAGCTCTACGGGCGCAACTAATGAAAAACTGTTTTTT
>TRBV29-1|TRBD1|TRBJ2-1|NA
CGTGEVNEQFF
TGTGGGACAGGTGAAGTCAATGAGCAGTTCTTC
>TRBV5-6|NA|TRBJ1-1|NA
CASSLSLQNLNTEAFF
TGTGCCAGCAGCTTGTCCTTGCAGAATTTGAACACTGAAGCTTTCTTT
>TRBV9|NA|TRBJ1-2|NA
CASSVDQGEEGYTF
TGTGCCAGCAGCGTAGATCAGGGAGAGGAAGGCTACACCTTC
>TRBV30|NA|TRBJ1-2|NA
CAWGADRDIYGYTF
TGTGCCTGGGGAGCCGATCGGGACATCTATGGCTACACCTTC
>TRBV15|TRBD1|TRBJ2-7|NA
CATSRVDRARSPDEQYF
TGTGCCACCAGCAGAGTGGACAGGGCACGGTCTCCGGACGAGCAGTACTTC
>TRBV10-3|NA|TRBJ2-7|NA
CAISDGSSYEQYF
TGTGCCATCAGTGATGGCAGCTCCTACGAGCAGTACTTC
>TRBV2|TRBD2|TRBJ2-3|NA
CASVAGGSDTQYF
TGTGCCAGCGTCGCGGGAGGATCGGATACGCAGTATTTT
>TRBV6-2/TRBV6-3|NA|TRBJ2-7|NA
CASSYSPGGRQYF
TGTGCCAGCAGTTACTCGCCGGGGGGCCGGCAGTACTTC
>TRBV15|TRBD1|TRBJ2-7|NA
CATSRDRLGGFYEQYF
TGTGCCACCAGCAGAGATCGGCTAGGGGGCTTCTACGAGCAGTACTTC
>TRBV4-3|TRBD2|TRBJ2-1|NA
CASSQGGNEQFF
TGCGCCAGCAGCCAGGGAGGGAATGAGCAGTTCTTC
>TRBV12-3/TRBV12-4|NA|TRBJ2-7|NA
CASSRSGGQWFREQYF
TGTGCCAGCAGCCGATCAGGCGGACAGTGGTTTCGCGAGCAGTACTTC
>TRBV6-1|NA|TRBJ2-5|NA
CASSEEVVGGETQYF
TGTGCCAGCAGTGAAGAGGTCGTGGGCGGAGAGACCCAGTACTTC
>TRBV27|NA|TRBJ2-7|NA
CASSPQAGSYEQYF
TGTGCCAGCAGCCCCCAGGCGGGGTCCTACGAGCAGTACTTC
>TRBV4-1|NA|TRBJ2-1|once
CASSQDRGSYEQFF
TGCGCCAGCAGCCAAGACCGGGGGTCCTATGAGCAGTTCTTC
>TRBV4-1|NA|TRBJ2-7|NA
CASSQGAGRDEQYF
TGCGCCAGCAGCCAAGGGGCTGGACGGGACGAGCAGTACTTC
>TRBV30|NA|TRBJ2-2|once
CAWKRGTGELFF
TGTGCCTGGAAGAGGGGCACCGGGGAGCTGTTTTTT
>TRBV11-2|TRBD1|TRBJ2-7|NA
CASSLAGTDSYEQYF
TGTGCCAGCAGCTTAGCGGGGACAGACTCCTACGAGCAGTACTTC
>TRBV5-1|TRBD1|TRBJ1-1|NA
CASSFGGETGVNTEAFF
TGCGCCAGCAGCTTTGGGGGGGAGACAGGGGTGAACACTGAAGCTTTCTTT
>TRBV7-2|NA|TRBJ2-4|NA
CASSLGGGDPYLAKNIQYF
TGTGCCAGCAGCTTAGGAGGGGGGGACCCGTACCTAGCCAAAAACATTCAGTACTTC
>TRBV13|TRBD1|TRBJ2-2|NA
CASISDRDGTGELFF
TGTGCCAGCATCTCGGACAGGGACGGGACCGGGGAGCTGTTTTTT
>TRBV7-3|TRBD1|TRBJ1-1|NA
CASSLSGTGMYTEAFF
TGTGCCAGCAGCTTATCTGGGACAGGGATGTACACTGAAGCTTTCTTT
>TRBV29-1|TRBD2|TRBJ2-1|NA
CSVEDLQREYNEQFF
TGCAGCGTTGAAGATCTCCAGCGGGAGTACAATGAGCAGTTCTTC
>TRBV5-1|TRBD2|TRBJ2-5|NA
CASSKGTSGKETQYF
TGCGCCAGCAGCAAGGGGACTAGCGGAAAAGAGACCCAGTACTTC
>TRBV12-3/TRBV12-4|NA|TRBJ1-2|NA
CASMRYTF
TGTGCCAGCATGCGCTACACCTTC
>TRBV15|TRBD2|TRBJ2-1|NA
CATATSGILPYNEQFF
TGTGCCACAGCGACTAGCGGAATACTACCCTACAATGAGCAGTTCTTC
>TRBV28|TRBD1|TRBJ1-5|NA
CASRLGTESNQPQHF
TGTGCCAGCAGGCTCGGGACAGAGTCTAATCAGCCCCAGCATTTT
>TRBV6-6|NA|TRBJ1-1|NA
CASGGGREAFF
TGTGCCAGCGGGGGGGGGAGGGAAGCTTTCTTT
>TRBV3-1|NA|TRBJ1-2|NA
CASSQEQVHGYTF
TGTGCCAGCAGCCAGGAACAGGTCCATGGCTACACCTTC
>TRBV6-5|NA|TRBJ2-7|once
CASSYGDFYEQYF
TGTGCCAGCAGTTATGGGGACTTCTACGAGCAGTACTTC
>TRBV9|NA|TRBJ2-5|NA
CASSVELGSSGETQYF
TGTGCCAGCAGCGTAGAGCTAGGCTCCAGCGGAGAGACCCAGTACTTC
>TRBV11-1|TRBD2|TRBJ2-3|NA
CASSSKRTILAGAWSDTQYF
TGTGCCAGCAGCTCGAAACGAACTATACTAGCGGGAGCTTGGTCAGATACGCAGTATTTT
>TRBV2|NA|TRBJ2-7|NA
CASSEEGPLLYEQYF
TGTGCCAGCAGTGAGGAAGGGCCACTGCTCTACGAGCAGTACTTC
>TRBV2|NA|TRBJ2-1|once
CASSEPWVRAPSYNEQFF
TGTGCCAGCAGTGAACCTTGGGTGCGGGCCCCCTCCTACAATGAGCAGTTCTTC